This T cell receptor (beta chain) is from a study of blood T cells in healthy people across ages (dated by TCRdb to 2015 to 2017). With respect to the entire study: Template switching captured roughly one uniquely barcoded TCR beta cDNA molecule per two T cells in model experiments. Donors of different ages were randomly distributed across sequencing lanes to avoid experimental bias. The study measured age-related changes in TCR beta repertoire diversity using deep sequencing normalized with unique cDNA molecular identifiers. Using the same blood draw, the study looked at two additional independent replicas of 1 million unique cDNA reads for two donors, one aged 18 to 30 and the other aged 80 or older. The donors were split into four age groups: young (average approximately 16 years), middle-aged (roughly 39), aged (62) and long-lived (approximately 80). What the authors observed across the whole study: The percentage of naive T cells measured by flow cytometry correlated strongly with observed TCR beta diversity. Estimates of total diversity from one million sequenced T cells were regarded as lower bounds and underestimates. The long-lived group showed more naive CD4+ T cells, fewer expanded clones and increased TCR diversity than the aged group, suggesting age selection. Conclusive comparison of naive and antigen-experienced compartments was prevented by the profiling of bulk unsorted PBMCs. Because donor CMV infection status was unknown, age-related changes in expanded clonotypes were potentially confounded. As age increased, observed TCR beta diversity per million T cells dropped in a roughly linear way, and a significant reduction was already evident by age approximately 40.

The library was produced with 5' RACE. This sample was sequenced with an Illumina HiSeq 2500. A second PCR of about 7 to 12 cycles was performed with a sample-barcoded 5' primer and a J-beta primer mix. A unique molecular identifier was introduced onto each TCR beta cDNA molecule by a template-switch 5' adaptor carrying 12 random nucleotides. Each sample yielded at least 3 million CDR3-containing paired-end reads. All of the RNA was converted into first-strand cDNA using the Mint cDNA synthesis kit, with a TRBC-specific oligonucleotide serving as the primer. After uracil-DNA glycosylase treatment, a first 18-cycle PCR used universal primers M1SS and BC2_uni_R on all cDNA. The paper's data handling went like this. For normalization, 1 million high-quality reads were randomly selected from each sample, with every read carrying a distinct molecular identifier. Reads sharing molecular identifiers were discarded rather than binned into consensus sequences. CDR3 identification, clonotype clustering and error correction used MiTCR with a Q25 quality threshold and the strictest error-elimination algorithm. A nonparametric unseen species model with Euler transformation was used to estimate lower-bound total TCR beta diversity. Through fastp at Q25 and MiXCR, TCRdb rebuilt clones from the public reads, retaining in-frame beta chains. When rows share a CDR3 protein, they turn into one entry using the most common DNA and genes. TCRdb, not the authors, supplied the V and J calls. This sample holds 1.5 million or so distinct CDR3 sequences; around 40% were observed only once. More than 4% of the sample belongs to the ten largest clones.

Donors were 39 systemically healthy Caucasian individuals from Russia aged roughly 6 to 100 years. Each donor gave approximately 9.4 milliliters of peripheral blood, drawn into EDTA-treated Vacutainer tubes. Ficoll-Paque density-gradient centrifugation was used to isolate PBMCs, with at least 7 million obtained per sample. Trizol reagent was used to extract total RNA from the PBMCs, yielding at least 6 micrograms per sample. For every donor, an aliquot of PBMCs went through flow cytometry to measure the percentages of naive CD45RAhigh/CD27high T cells. CDR1 and CDR2, per the germline V gene, are MNHEY and SVGEGT. The CDR3 goes from the cysteine to the phenylalanine over 11 residues. Here the CDR3 DNA is all that survives: 33 bases in frame from base 1. V drops 5 bases and J drops 8 bases, leaving 7 bases in between. This clonotype was observed many times. This clone's antigen is unknown. No much larger clone exists at a distance of one base, and base qualities are not known.

The V gene is TRBV6-2 or TRBV6-3 and the J gene is TRBJ2-1, with the D gene possibly TRBD1 or TRBD2, each one fitting 5 bases. This TCR was sampled from a woman aged 18-29 years in good health. Material: blood. The DNA reads TGTGCCAGCAGTGGGGGTCATGAGCAGTTCTTC. Its amino acids are CASSGGHEQFF.